Below are 19 T cell receptor beta chains sequenced from a single sample in a study of PD-1 blockade in classical Hodgkin lymphoma. Every patient experienced relapse after autologous stem cell transplantation, and brentuximab vedotin exposure varied. Profiling relied on immunoSEQ multiplex PCR, and the TCRdb table lists in-frame clones only, not all of them. Counted here are about 98,000 clones, just under 95% occurring once; the ten biggest clones make up roughly 2.8%. The material sequenced was peripheral blood mononuclear cells (PBMCs), taken at baseline. The origin of the receptors is a human donor with classical Hodgkin lymphoma.

The chain combines TRBV28 with TRBJ1-1, with D possibly matching TRBD1 (6 bases). The CDR3 extends over 15 amino acids. V lost 8 bases and J lost 1, with 17 bases in between. Germline CDR1 is MDHEN and CDR2 is SYDVKM. CDR3 residues: CASLNHGGPNTEAFF. CDR3 coding DNA: TGTGCCAGCCTGAATCACGGGGGCCCGAACACTGAAGCTTTCTTT. Full variable domain (rest looked up from reference TRBV28 and TRBJ1-1): DVKVTQSSRYLVKRTGEKVFLECVQDMDHENMFWYRQDPGLGLRLIYFSYDVKMKEKGDIPEGYSVSREKKERFSLILESASTNQTSMYLCASLNHGGPNTEAFFGQGTRLTVV.

This chain links TRBV7-6 with TRBJ2-3; D is undetermined. Trimming cost V 1 base and J 0 bases, with 14 bases left between them. This CDR3 contains 17 residues. The germline gives CDR1 SGHVS, CDR2 FNYEAQ. The CDR3 nucleotides read TGTGCCAGCAGCTTAGGTCCCCCCCGGGCTAGCACAGATACGCAGTATTTT. Its protein product is CASSLGPPRASTDTQYF. Drawing the rest from reference TRBV7-6 and TRBJ2-3, the complete variable domain is GAGVSQSPRYKVTKRGQDVALRCDPISGHVSLYWYRQALGQGPEFLTYFNYEAQQDKSGLPNDRFSAERPEGSISTLTIQRTEQRDSAMYRCASSLGPPRASTDTQYFGPGTRLTVL.

The gene calls are TRBV4-1 and TRBJ2-1; tentative D call: TRBD2 (6 bases). CDR1 and CDR2 (germline): MGHRA, YSYEKL. The V end was cut by 0 bases, the J end by 4 bases, with 10 bases between. This CDR3 is built from 15 residues. The CDR3 DNA sequence: TGCGCCAGCAGCCAAGATACGGGACTTTACAATGAGCAGTTCTTC. As protein: CASSQDTGLYNEQFF.

The rearrangement joins TRBV29-1 to TRBJ1-1; D perhaps matches TRBD1 (5 bases). V gave up 7 bases and J gave up 11 bases, with 20 bases separating them. The CDR3 length is 12 residues. CDR1 SQVTM and CDR2 ANQGSEA come from the germline V gene. This CDR3 reads CSGEKPGGKAFF. The CDR3 region has the DNA TGCAGCGGGGAAAAACCGGGGGGGAAGGCTTTCTTT. Using reference TRBV29-1 and TRBJ1-1 for the parts outside the CDR3, the full variable domain is SAVISQKPSRDICQRGTSLTIQCQVDSQVTMMFWYRQQPGQSLTLIATANQGSEATYESGFVIDKFPISRPNLTFSTLTVSNMSPEDSSIYLCSGEKPGGKAFFGQGTRLTVV.

J is TRBJ2-2 and V is TRBV7-8, with D perhaps matching TRBD1 (5 bases). CDR1 SGHVS and CDR2 FQNEAQ come from the germline V gene. This CDR3 is 16 amino acids long. Deletions cut 5 bases from V and 5 bases from J, with 18 bases between. DNA for the CDR3: TGTGCCAGCAGCGAATCCAGGGCCCCGCGGACCGGGGAGCTGTTTTTT. It translates to CASSESRAPRTGELFF.

V and J are TRBV18 and TRBJ2-7; tentatively, D is TRBD1 (6 bases). Trimming cost V 5 bases and J 3 bases, with 11 bases left between them. The CDR3 consists of 13 residues. Germline assignment: CDR1 KGHSH and CDR2 LQKENI. The CDR3 here is CASSGDRIYEQYF. CDR3 nucleotides: TGTGCCAGCTCAGGAGACAGGATCTACGAGCAGTACTTC.

This clone was seen more than once but under ten times. The chain uses TRBV27 and TRBJ1-5; TRBD1 matches 11 bases. V lost 6 bases, J lost 0 bases, and 13 bases stayed unmatched. This CDR3 contains 19 residues. Germline values: CDR1 MNHEY, CDR2 SMNVEV (reference sequence). Here the CDR3 reads CASRELRDRGRHSNQPQHF. CDR3 bases: TGTGCCAGCAGGGAACTACGGGACAGGGGGAGACATAGCAATCAGCCCCAGCATTTT.

V usage is TRBV18 and J usage is TRBJ2-1; 14 bases are shared with TRBD2. V lost 6 bases to trimming and J lost 8 bases; unmatched junction nucleotides: 9. The CDR3 covers 16 residues. Germline CDR1 and CDR2: KGHSH and LQKENI. The CDR3 region is CASSTSGRALLYEQFF. In DNA, the CDR3 is TGTGCCAGCTCGACTAGCGGGAGGGCCCTATTGTATGAGCAGTTCTTC.

V and J are TRBV19 and TRBJ1-2; D is possibly TRBD1 (6 bases). The CDR3 covers 16 residues. The germline gives CDR1 LNHDA, CDR2 SQIVND (reference sequence). V was clipped by 7 bases and J by 4 bases, with 22 bases between them. As DNA, the CDR3 is TGTGCCAGTATTTCGGGGGCAGCCACCGGGGGCTATGGCTACACCTTC. It yields the protein CASISGAATGGYGYTF.

The gene calls are TRBV19 and TRBJ2-2; D gene ambiguous. V shed 7 bases and J shed 4 bases, with 13 bases lying between them. The germline V gene encodes CDR1 LNHDA and CDR2 SQIVND (reference sequence). This CDR3 contains 14 residues. The CDR3 region is CASTLNRVTGELFF. CDR3 sequence (DNA): TGTGCCAGTACACTGAACAGAGTCACCGGGGAGCTGTTTTTT.

The CDR3 DNA is TGCGCCAGCAGCTCGGGTGTTTACGGTAACGACGGCGAAAAACTGTTTTTT. Encoded protein: CASSSGVYGNDGEKLFF. J is TRBJ1-4 and V is TRBV5-1; D is ambiguous. This CDR3 contains 17 residues. Germline CDR1 reads SGHRS; CDR2 reads YFSETQ. The V end was cut by 3 bases, the J end by 8 bases, with 23 bases between. The whole variable domain, remainder taken from reference TRBV5-1 and TRBJ1-4, is KAGVTQTPRYLIKTRGQQVTLSCSPISGHRSVSWYQQTPGQGLQFLFEYFSETQRNKGNFPGRFSGRQFSNSRSEMNVSTLELGDSALYLCASSSGVYGNDGEKLFFGSGTQLSVL.

The J gene is TRBJ2-1, the V gene TRBV19; perhaps TRBD1 as D (5 bases). The germline CDR1 and CDR2 sequences are LNHDA and SQIVND (reference sequence). V was pared by 3 bases and J by 6 bases, with 12 bases between. The CDR3 spans 14 residues. CDR3: CASSIQARVNEQFF. CDR3 DNA sequence: TGTGCCAGTAGTATTCAAGCCAGGGTCAATGAGCAGTTCTTC.

The V call is TRBV5-6, the J call TRBJ1-4; D might be TRBD1 (6 bases). Germline assignment: CDR1 SGHDT and CDR2 YYEEEE. The germline V and J ends were trimmed by 5 bases and 0 bases, with 23 bases remaining between them. The CDR3 spans 19 residues. In DNA form, the CDR3 reads TGTGCCAGCAGTCACAGGGATACTCCGATCCCGGCAACTAATGAAAAACTGTTTTTT. It yields the protein CASSHRDTPIPATNEKLFF.

The chain joins TRBV28 to TRBJ2-7; D possibly matches TRBD1 or TRBD2 (5 bases each). Trimming pared 6 bases from V and 2 bases from J, leaving 14 bases between. The germline CDR1 and CDR2 sequences are MDHEN and SYDVKM. The CDR3 totals 14 residues. CDR3 coding DNA: TGTGCCAGCAGCATCCCGGGGCCCACCTACGAGCAGTACTTC. This sequence encodes CASSIPGPTYEQYF.

The chain links TRBV19 to TRBJ2-1, with 14 bases that match TRBD2. This CDR3 has 18 amino acids. The trim removed 7 bases at V and 3 bases at J, leaving 11 bases unmatched. Germline CDR1 LNHDA, CDR2 SQIVND (reference sequence). CDR3 in DNA: TGTGCCAGTACCCAAAAGGCGGGGACTAGCGGGAGCTACAATGAGCAGTTCTTC. Translating it yields CASTQKAGTSGSYNEQFF.

CDR3 in amino acids: CASSGGLAAYNEQFF. The CDR3 DNA sequence: TGTGCCAGCAGCGGGGGACTAGCGGCCTACAATGAGCAGTTCTTC. The chain employs TRBV9 and TRBJ2-1; 11 bases are shared with TRBD2. After removal of 3 bases from V and 2 bases from J, the junction contained 1 base not matched to a gene. The germline V gene has CDR1 SGDLS and CDR2 YYNGEE. The CDR3 covers 15 residues.

The J gene is TRBJ1-5, the V gene TRBV6-1; no clear D gene. Germline CDR1 MNHNS, CDR2 SASEGT. The V end lost 7 bases, the J end lost 3 bases, and 16 bases lay between the germline ends. The CDR3 extends over 15 amino acids. This CDR3 reads CASKYPGSNNQPQHF. The DNA for the CDR3 is TGTGCCAGCAAGTACCCGGGGAGTAACAATCAGCCCCAGCATTTT.

This clone was counted a few times. This chain links TRBV14 with TRBJ1-2; 9 bases map to TRBD1. Germline V gene data show CDR1 as SGHDN and CDR2 as FVKESK. With V trimmed by 5 bases and J by 5 bases, 6 bases remained unmatched. The length of the CDR3 is 14 residues. This chain's CDR3 is CASSKQGAGYGYTF. CDR3 in DNA: TGTGCCAGCAGCAAACAGGGGGCCGGGTATGGCTACACCTTC.

V gene TRBV28 combines with J gene TRBJ2-2; no definite D call. The germline gives CDR1 MDHEN, CDR2 SYDVKM. V was clipped by 8 bases and J by 5 bases, with 12 bases between them. The CDR3 has 13 amino acids. CDR3 coding DNA: TGTGCCAGCGACCAAAGGGCTACCGGGGAGCTGTTTTTT. Protein sequence: CASDQRATGELFF.